This T cell receptor (beta chain) was sequenced in a study of T cells in Graves' hyperthyroidism and ophthalmopathy. Across the study: Peripheral blood specimens were obtained at initial diagnosis, prior to any treatment. General study results and limits: A model using 13 V-J features told ophthalmopathy apart from stable hyperthyroidism.

Germline V gives CDR1 SGHDT, CDR2 YYEEEE. V lost 4 bases and J lost 6; bases outside the gene matches: 6. This CDR3 comprises 14 residues. Subjects with ophthalmopathy showed a Clinical Activity Score no lower than 3, a NOSPECS grade no lower than 4, and a duration shorter than 3 months. Diagnoses were established using clinical symptoms, serum thyroxine and TRAb, thyroid ultrasound and orbital computed tomography. As regards this clonotype: Its antigen remains unidentified.

Using RNA transcripts as the source, TCR beta CDR3 regions were amplified. The TCR CDR3 first-round RT-PCR relied on the HTBI primer set. MiXCR, run by TCRdb on the multiplex PCR reads, gives a single entry per CDR3 protein. Among about 270,000 distinct CDR3 sequences listed, over 20% were seen once. This chain links TRBV5-6 with TRBJ2-1; TRBD2 agrees at 8 bases. This clonotype was obtained from a man younger than 45 with Graves' ophthalmopathy. The sequencing input was blood. The CDR3 DNA sequence: TGTGCCAGCAGCCTGGGACTAGGGGGCAATGAGCAGTTCTTC. This codes for CASSLGLGGNEQFF. Supplemented by reference TRBV5-6 and TRBJ2-1, the full variable domain reads DAGVTQSPTHLIKTRGQQVTLRCSPKSGHDTVSWYQQALGQGPQFIFQYYEEEERQRGNFPDRFSGHQFPNYSSELNVNALLLGDSALYLCASSLGLGGNEQFFGPGTRLTVL.